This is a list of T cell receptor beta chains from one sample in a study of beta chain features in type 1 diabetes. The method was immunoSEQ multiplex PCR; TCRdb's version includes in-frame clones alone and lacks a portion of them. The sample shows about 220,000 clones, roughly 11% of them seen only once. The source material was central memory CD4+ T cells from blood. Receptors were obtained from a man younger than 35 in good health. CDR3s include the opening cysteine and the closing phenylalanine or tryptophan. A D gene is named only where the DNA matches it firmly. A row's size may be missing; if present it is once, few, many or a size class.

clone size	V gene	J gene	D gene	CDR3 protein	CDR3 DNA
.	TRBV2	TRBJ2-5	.	CASSGASGAQETQYF	TGTGCCAGCAGTGGGGCCTCGGGTGCCCAAGAGACCCAGTACTTC
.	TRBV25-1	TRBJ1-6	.	CASSRNSPLHF	TGTGCCAGCAGTCGAAATTCACCCCTCCACTTT
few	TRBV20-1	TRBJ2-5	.	CSARWGETQYF	TGCAGTGCTAGGTGGGGGGAGACCCAGTACTTC
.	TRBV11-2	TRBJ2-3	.	CASSGWRSDLITDTQYF	TGTGCCAGCAGCGGTTGGAGGAGCGACCTAATCACAGATACGCAGTATTTT
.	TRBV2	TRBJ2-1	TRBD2	CASRWTSGRPPAVHEQFF	TGTGCCAGCAGGTGGACTAGCGGGAGGCCACCGGCCGTACATGAGCAGTTCTTC
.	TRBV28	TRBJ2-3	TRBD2	CATLSGNTDTQYF	TGTGCCACCCTTAGCGGGAACACAGATACGCAGTATTTT
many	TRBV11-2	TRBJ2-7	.	CASSLTDISSYEQYF	TGTGCCAGCAGCTTGACCGACATCAGCTCCTACGAGCAGTACTTC
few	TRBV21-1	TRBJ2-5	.	CASSKVGAGGLETQYF	TGTGCCAGCAGCAAAGTCGGAGCGGGAGGCCTAGAGACCCAGTACTTC
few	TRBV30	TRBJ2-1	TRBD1	CAWSAGGAYNEQFF	TGTGCCTGGAGCGCAGGGGGCGCATACAATGAGCAGTTCTTC
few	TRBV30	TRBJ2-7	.	CAWSWGGEQYF	TGTGCCTGGAGTTGGGGTGGCGAGCAGTACTTC
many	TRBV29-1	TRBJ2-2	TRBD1	CSAGQGADTGELFF	TGCAGCGCAGGTCAGGGGGCGGACACCGGGGAGCTGTTTTTT
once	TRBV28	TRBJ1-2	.	CASSFIGIPGYTF	TGTGCCAGCAGTTTCATAGGGATTCCTGGCTACACCTTC
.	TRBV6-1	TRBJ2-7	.	CASSEAGTSYEQYF	TGTGCCAGCAGTGAGGCAGGAACCTCCTACGAGCAGTACTTC
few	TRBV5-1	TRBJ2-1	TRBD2	CASSLRTSGSHEQFF	TGCGCCAGCAGCTTGAGGACTAGCGGGAGTCACGAGCAGTTCTTC
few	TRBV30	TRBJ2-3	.	CAWSVNTADTQYF	TGTGCCTGGAGTGTAAATACGGCAGATACGCAGTATTTT
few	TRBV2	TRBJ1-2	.	CASSETGTALHTF	TGTGCCAGCAGTGAAACAGGTACAGCCCTCCACACCTTC
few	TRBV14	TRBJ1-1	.	CASSQGLSEQAFF	TGTGCCAGCAGCCAAGGTCTCTCAGAGCAAGCTTTCTTT
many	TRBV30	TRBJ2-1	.	CAWSGPGHEEFF	TGTGCCTGGAGTGGGCCGGGACATGAGGAGTTCTTC
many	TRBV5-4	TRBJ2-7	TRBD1	CASSRDRAYEQYF	TGTGCCAGCAGCCGGGACAGGGCCTACGAGCAGTACTTC
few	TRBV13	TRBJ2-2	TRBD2	CASSFSGRPGAGELFF	TGTGCCAGCAGCTTCAGCGGGAGGCCAGGGGCCGGGGAGCTGTTTTTT
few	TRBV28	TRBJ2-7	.	CASSTGPEQYF	TGTGCCAGCAGTACAGGGCCCGAGCAGTACTTC
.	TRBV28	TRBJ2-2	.	CAIKNTGELFF	TGTGCCATCAAGAACACCGGGGAGCTGTTTTTT
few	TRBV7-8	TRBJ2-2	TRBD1	CASSSGQGSNTGELFF	TGTGCCAGCAGCTCAGGACAGGGGTCTAACACCGGGGAGCTGTTTTTT
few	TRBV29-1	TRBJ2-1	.	CSVEARIAGLSGNEQFF	TGCAGCGTTGAAGCCCGTATTGCGGGGCTATCAGGCAATGAGCAGTTCTTC
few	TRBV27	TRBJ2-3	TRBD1	CASSFDRGNTDTQYF	TGTGCCAGCAGTTTCGACAGGGGGAACACAGATACGCAGTATTTT
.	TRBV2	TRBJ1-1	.	CASSEGGTGAFF	TGTGCCAGCAGTGAAGGAGGCACCGGGGCTTTCTTT
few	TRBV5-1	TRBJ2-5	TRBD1	CASSGDSNQETQYF	TGCGCCAGCAGTGGGGACAGCAACCAAGAGACCCAGTACTTC
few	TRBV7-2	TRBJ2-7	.	CASSRRRAYEQYF	TGTGCCAGCAGCCGCCGGAGGGCCTACGAGCAGTACTTC
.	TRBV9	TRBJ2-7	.	CASSYGDLSYEQYF	TGTGCCAGCAGTTATGGGGACCTCTCCTACGAGCAGTACTTC
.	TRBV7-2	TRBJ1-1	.	CASSQRTEAFF	TGTGCCAGCAGCCAACGTACTGAAGCTTTCTTT
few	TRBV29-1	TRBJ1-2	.	CSVFGGEEYYTF	TGCAGCGTCTTCGGAGGGGAGGAGTACTACACCTTC
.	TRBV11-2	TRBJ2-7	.	CASSPFTGSYEQYF	TGTGCCAGCAGCCCCTTCACAGGCTCCTACGAGCAGTACTTC
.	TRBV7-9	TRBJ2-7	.	CASSADRINEQYF	TGTGCCAGCAGCGCCGACAGGATCAACGAGCAGTACTTC
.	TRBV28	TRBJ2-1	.	CASSARAHEQFF	TGTGCCAGCAGTGCACGAGCCCATGAGCAGTTCTTC
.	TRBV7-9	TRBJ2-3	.	CASSLESGGTQYF	TGTGCCAGCAGCTTAGAGAGTGGGGGTACGCAGTATTTT
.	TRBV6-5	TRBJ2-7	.	CASRQGLETYEQYF	TGTGCCAGCAGGCAAGGTCTAGAAACCTACGAGCAGTACTTC
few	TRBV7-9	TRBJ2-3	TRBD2	CASSYLAGTTDTQYF	TGTGCCAGCAGCTATCTAGCGGGGACCACAGATACGCAGTATTTT
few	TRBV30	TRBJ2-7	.	CAWSEQGILSYEQYF	TGTGCCTGGAGCGAACAGGGAATACTCTCCTACGAGCAGTACTTC
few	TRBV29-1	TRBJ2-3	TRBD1	CSVLGTGASTDTQYF	TGCAGCGTCCTGGGGACAGGTGCTAGCACAGATACGCAGTATTTT
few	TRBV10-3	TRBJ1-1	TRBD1	CATDRGQGTEAFF	TGTGCCACTGACAGGGGTCAGGGGACTGAAGCTTTCTTT
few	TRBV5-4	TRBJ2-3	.	CASSLPLSTDTQYF	TGTGCCAGCAGCTTGCCGCTCAGCACAGATACGCAGTATTTT
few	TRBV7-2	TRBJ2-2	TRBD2	CASNAGLHTGELFF	TGTGCCAGCAACGCGGGACTACACACCGGGGAGCTGTTTTTT
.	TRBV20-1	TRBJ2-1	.	CRAVLSEQFF	TGCAGGGCCGTCCTCAGTGAGCAGTTCTTC
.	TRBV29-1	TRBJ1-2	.	CSVEGGIYGYTF	TGCAGCGTTGAAGGGGGTATCTATGGCTACACCTTC
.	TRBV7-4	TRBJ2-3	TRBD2	CASSLLPGLARNTQYF	TGTGCCAGCAGCTTATTACCGGGACTAGCTCGGAATACGCAGTATTTT
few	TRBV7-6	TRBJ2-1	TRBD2	CASSPQRGGVGYNEQFF	TGTGCCAGCAGCCCCCAGCGGGGGGGAGTCGGGTACAATGAGCAGTTCTTC
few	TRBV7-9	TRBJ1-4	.	CASSLRTTNEKLFF	TGTGCCAGCAGCTTGAGGACAACTAATGAAAAACTGTTTTTT
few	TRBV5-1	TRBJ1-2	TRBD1	CASSLRTGDFGYTF	TGCGCCAGCAGCTTGCGGACAGGGGATTTTGGCTACACCTTC
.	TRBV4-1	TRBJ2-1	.	CASSQVRDFSYNEQFF	TGCGCCAGCAGCCAAGTAAGGGACTTCTCCTACAATGAGCAGTTCTTC
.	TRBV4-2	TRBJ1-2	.	CASSGAANYGYTF	TGTGCCAGCAGCGGGGCGGCTAACTATGGCTACACCTTC
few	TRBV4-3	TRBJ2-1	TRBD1	CASSQDGQGYAQFF	TGCGCCAGCAGCCAAGATGGACAGGGGTACGCACAGTTCTTC
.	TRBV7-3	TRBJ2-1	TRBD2	CASSQASGSLVEQFF	TGTGCCAGCTCACAAGCTAGCGGGAGTCTAGTTGAGCAGTTCTTC
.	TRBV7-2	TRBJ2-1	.	CASSSLAGSYNEQFF	TGTGCCAGCAGCTCACTTGCGGGTTCCTACAATGAGCAGTTCTTC
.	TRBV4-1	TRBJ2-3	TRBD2	CASSQEEDPGGSTDTQYF	TGCGCCAGCAGCCAAGAGGAAGATCCGGGAGGCAGCACAGATACGCAGTATTTT
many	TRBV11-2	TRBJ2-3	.	CASRSLLSSDTQYF	TGTGCCAGCAGATCGCTACTGAGTTCAGATACGCAGTATTTT
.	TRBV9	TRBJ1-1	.	CASSARGSDGEAFF	TGTGCCAGCAGCGCGAGAGGGTCCGACGGTGAAGCTTTCTTT
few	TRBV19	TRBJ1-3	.	CASSLTLVDTIYF	TGTGCCAGTAGTCTCACGCTAGTCGACACCATATATTTT
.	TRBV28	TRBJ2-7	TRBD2	CASNPEGLAGGAYEQYF	TGTGCCAGCAACCCAGAGGGACTAGCGGGAGGGGCCTACGAGCAGTACTTC
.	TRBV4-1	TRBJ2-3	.	CASSQPTTARGLEDTQYF	TGCGCCAGCAGCCAACCTACCACTGCCCGGGGCCTGGAGGATACGCAGTATTTT
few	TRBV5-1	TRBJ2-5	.	CASSLIGSGETQYF	TGCGCCAGCAGCTTGATTGGGAGCGGGGAGACCCAGTACTTC